This TCR beta chain was recorded in a study of T cell repertoires in cytomegalovirus infection. Study results and limitations: Predominance within the ex vivo response was attributable to HLA-C-restricted CMV-specific TCR beta clonotypes.

TCRdb reprocessed the reads via MiXCR and lists one record per CDR3 protein. The sample yields 740,000 or so distinct CDR3 sequences, 35% seen once. This clonotype has ten or more counts. What it recognizes is unknown. Germline assignment: CDR1 SGHVS and CDR2 FNYEAQ. V was shortened by 2 bases and J by 2 bases, with 17 bases between the two germline ends. This CDR3 region has 17 residues. The gene calls are TRBV7-6 and TRBJ2-3; tentatively, D is TRBD1 (6 bases). The sequencing input was PBMCs. The TCR originated in a human donor in good health (CMV status not recorded). Some clones in this sample may be carry-over from other donors' samples. The CDR3 is CASSLNVMTGPTDTQYF. The CDR3 nucleotides read TGTGCCAGCAGCTTAAATGTAATGACAGGCCCCACAGATACGCAGTATTTT.